A selection of T cell receptor beta chains follows, all from one sample in a study of blood T cell repertoires in COVID-19. The data were produced by immunoSEQ multiplex PCR, yet TCRdb's version contains in-frame clones alone and is incomplete. The sample carries about 170,000 clones, about 80% recorded once. The sequenced material came from peripheral blood. All receptors come from a human donor with acute or convalescent COVID-19. The donor label of this sample is uncertain. Both conserved end residues are part of each CDR3. D genes are given only for firm matches. Clone size is not always given. Where it is, it says once, few, many or a class for expanded clones.

D: -
J: TRBJ2-2
size: -
V: TRBV19
CDR3: CASSIVRGFAGELFF
DNA: TGTGCCAGTAGTATAGTCAGGGGTTTTGCCGGGGAGCTGTTTTTT

D: -
J: TRBJ2-7
size: -
V: TRBV14
CDR3: CASSQDPPVQQYF
DNA: TGTGCCAGCAGCCAAGACCCCCCCGTCCAGCAGTACTTC

D: -
J: TRBJ2-1
size: -
V: TRBV14
CDR3: CASTRTGGAYNEQFF
DNA: TGTGCCAGCACCCGGACTGGAGGGGCCTACAATGAGCAGTTCTTC

D: -
J: TRBJ2-1
size: -
V: TRBV11-2
CDR3: CASKQTNNEQFF
DNA: TGTGCCAGCAAGCAGACTAACAATGAGCAGTTCTTC

D: -
J: TRBJ1-2
size: -
V: TRBV3-1/TRBV3-2
CDR3: CASSQATANYGYTF
DNA: TGTGCCAGCAGCCAGGCTACAGCTAACTATGGCTACACCTTC

D: TRBD1
J: TRBJ1-1
size: -
V: TRBV19
CDR3: CASSITRQGWTEAFF
DNA: TGTGCCAGTAGTATAACCCGACAGGGGTGGACTGAAGCTTTCTTT

D: TRBD1
J: TRBJ2-5
size: -
V: TRBV29-1
CDR3: CSVLPGQGFQETQYF
DNA: TGCAGCGTCCTACCGGGACAGGGGTTCCAAGAGACCCAGTACTTC

D: TRBD2
J: TRBJ2-3
size: -
V: TRBV2
CDR3: CASRAGGQMSDTQYF
DNA: TGTGCCAGCAGGGCGGGGGGACAAATGTCAGATACGCAGTATTTT

D: -
J: TRBJ2-1
size: -
V: TRBV25-1
CDR3: CASSPYSPLRGNEQFF
DNA: TGTGCCAGCAGTCCTTATAGTCCCCTCAGAGGCAATGAGCAGTTCTTC

D: TRBD1
J: TRBJ1-2
size: once
V: TRBV6-6
CDR3: CASSPYRTGDYGYTF
DNA: TGTGCCAGCAGTCCTTACCGGACAGGCGACTATGGCTACACCTTC

D: -
J: TRBJ1-6
size: -
V: TRBV19
CDR3: CASSQAAAGFRALHF
DNA: TGTGCCAGTAGTCAAGCCGCGGCGGGATTTAGGGCCCTCCACTTT

D: -
J: TRBJ2-7
size: few
V: TRBV15
CDR3: CATSSLFGDTALNEQYF
DNA: TGTGCCACCAGCAGTCTATTTGGGGACACCGCTCTGAACGAGCAGTACTTC

D: -
J: TRBJ2-2
size: -
V: TRBV27
CDR3: CASRVRVAGELFF
DNA: TGTGCCAGCAGGGTACGGGTAGCCGGGGAGCTGTTTTTT

D: TRBD2
J: TRBJ2-5
size: -
V: TRBV7-2
CDR3: CASSQGRGGGTKETQYF
DNA: TGTGCCAGCAGCCAAGGGAGGGGCGGGGGGACGAAAGAGACCCAGTACTTC

D: -
J: TRBJ2-2
size: -
V: TRBV5-5
CDR3: CASSFRPRGTGELFF
DNA: TGTGCCAGCAGCTTTCGACCCCGGGGGACCGGGGAGCTGTTTTTT

D: -
J: TRBJ2-5
size: -
V: TRBV19
CDR3: CASSIHEGGLQETQYF
DNA: TGTGCCAGTAGTATTCATGAGGGAGGCCTCCAAGAGACCCAGTACTTC

D: TRBD1
J: TRBJ2-3
size: -
V: TRBV6-2/TRBV6-3
CDR3: CASSYNGQGADTQYF
DNA: TGTGCCAGCAGTTACAACGGACAGGGCGCAGATACGCAGTATTTT

D: TRBD1
J: TRBJ2-7
size: few
V: TRBV2
CDR3: CASSGALGTGGEQYF
DNA: TGTGCCAGCAGTGGGGCCCTAGGGACAGGGGGCGAGCAGTACTTC

D: -
J: TRBJ1-5
size: -
V: TRBV2
CDR3: CASTTTGGQRRAQHF
DNA: TGTGCCAGCACCACAACCGGGGGGCAACGTCGGGCCCAGCATTTT

D: -
J: TRBJ1-1
size: -
V: TRBV3-1/TRBV3-2
CDR3: CASSLRTSEAFF
DNA: TGTGCCAGCAGCCTCCGGACATCTGAAGCTTTCTTT

D: TRBD1
J: TRBJ2-5
size: -
V: TRBV11-2
CDR3: CASSKSGQGEETQYF
DNA: TGTGCCAGCAGCAAATCGGGACAGGGAGAAGAGACCCAGTACTTC

D: TRBD1
J: TRBJ1-1
size: -
V: TRBV7-2
CDR3: CASSWRQGRDTEAFF
DNA: TGTGCCAGCAGCTGGCGACAGGGGAGGGACACTGAAGCTTTCTTT

D: TRBD2
J: TRBJ2-2
size: -
V: TRBV13
CDR3: CASSLTSGGPNTGELFF
DNA: TGTGCCAGCAGCTTAACTAGCGGGGGGCCTAACACCGGGGAGCTGTTTTTT

D: TRBD1
J: TRBJ2-5
size: -
V: TRBV6-5
CDR3: CASNVDREETQYF
DNA: TGTGCCAGCAATGTGGACAGGGAGGAGACCCAGTACTTC

D: -
J: TRBJ1-2
size: -
V: TRBV6-1
CDR3: CASSEQTGSGYTF
DNA: TGTGCCAGCAGTGAACAAACAGGTTCTGGCTACACCTTC

D: TRBD1
J: TRBJ2-3
size: -
V: TRBV3-1/TRBV3-2
CDR3: CASRAGRDRATDTQYF
DNA: TGTGCCAGCAGAGCAGGCCGGGACAGGGCTACAGATACGCAGTATTTT

D: TRBD2
J: TRBJ2-7
size: once
V: TRBV5-6
CDR3: CASSLNSGRASYEQYF
DNA: TGTGCCAGCAGCTTGAATAGCGGGAGGGCCTCCTACGAGCAGTACTTC

D: -
J: TRBJ1-5
size: -
V: TRBV7-8
CDR3: CASSPIGRNQPQHF
DNA: TGTGCCAGCAGCCCAATCGGGAGAAATCAGCCCCAGCATTTT

D: TRBD1
J: TRBJ1-4
size: -
V: TRBV19
CDR3: CASSILPGQGDEKLFF
DNA: TGTGCCAGTAGTATACTACCGGGACAGGGGGATGAAAAACTGTTTTTT

D: -
J: TRBJ2-4
size: -
V: TRBV6-5
CDR3: CASSYSPGIAKNIQYF
DNA: TGTGCCAGCAGTTACTCGCCGGGGATAGCCAAAAACATTCAGTACTTC

D: -
J: TRBJ2-7
size: -
V: TRBV2
CDR3: CASRTDSSYEQYF
DNA: TGTGCCAGCAGAACGGACAGCTCCTACGAGCAGTACTTC

D: -
J: TRBJ2-1
size: -
V: TRBV6-2/TRBV6-3
CDR3: CASSSPGGNNEQFF
DNA: TGTGCCAGCAGTTCTCCGGGGGGCAACAATGAGCAGTTCTTC

D: -
J: TRBJ1-4
size: few
V: TRBV6-4
CDR3: CASSRELGEKLFF
DNA: TGTGCCAGCAGTAGGGAGTTAGGTGAAAAACTGTTTTTT

D: -
J: TRBJ1-6
size: few
V: TRBV30
CDR3: CAWSGGRAGSPLHF
DNA: TGTGCCTGGAGTGGAGGCAGGGCCGGGTCACCCCTCCACTTT

D: -
J: TRBJ1-2
size: -
V: TRBV18
CDR3: CASSPQQGRGGYGYTF
DNA: TGTGCCAGCTCACCCCAACAGGGCAGGGGTGGCTATGGCTACACCTTC

D: TRBD1
J: TRBJ2-2
size: -
V: TRBV5-1
CDR3: CASSLSGTGGTGELFF
DNA: TGCGCCAGCAGCTTGTCGGGGACAGGGGGCACCGGGGAGCTGTTTTTT

D: -
J: TRBJ1-3
size: -
V: TRBV19
CDR3: CASTTSAAGSSGNTIYF
DNA: TGTGCCAGTACCACCTCAGCAGCGGGGAGCTCTGGAAACACCATATATTTT

D: -
J: TRBJ1-1
size: -
V: TRBV27
CDR3: CASSSGGRGAFF
DNA: TGTGCCAGCAGTTCCGGGGGGCGCGGAGCTTTCTTT